The T cell receptor (beta chain) under discussion was sequenced for a study of high-grade serous ovarian cancer treatment subgroups. Tumor samples were taken before definitive surgery or chemotherapy. Study-wide points: Repertoire similarity ranged roughly 0.11 to 0.85 between tumors of one patient.

Germline lookup yields CDR1 SGHRS and CDR2 YFSETQ. The length of the CDR3 is 15 residues. V dropped 1 base and J dropped 7; count of bases not matched to a gene: 5. This clone was found once. Its target is unknown. TCRdb's table, derived via immunoSEQ multiplex PCR, lists solely in-frame clones and lacks some. The table lists 9,500 to 15,000 clones, 88% of them singletons, with approximately 2.9% in the top ten. The TCR was taken from a human donor with high-grade serous ovarian cancer. The specimen sequenced was tumor tissue. The gene calls are TRBV5-1 and TRBJ2-4, with 10 bases lining up with TRBD1. The CDR3 bases are TGCGCCAGCAGCTTGACTCCGGGACAGGGGAACATTCAGTACTTC. Residues: CASSLTPGQGNIQYF.